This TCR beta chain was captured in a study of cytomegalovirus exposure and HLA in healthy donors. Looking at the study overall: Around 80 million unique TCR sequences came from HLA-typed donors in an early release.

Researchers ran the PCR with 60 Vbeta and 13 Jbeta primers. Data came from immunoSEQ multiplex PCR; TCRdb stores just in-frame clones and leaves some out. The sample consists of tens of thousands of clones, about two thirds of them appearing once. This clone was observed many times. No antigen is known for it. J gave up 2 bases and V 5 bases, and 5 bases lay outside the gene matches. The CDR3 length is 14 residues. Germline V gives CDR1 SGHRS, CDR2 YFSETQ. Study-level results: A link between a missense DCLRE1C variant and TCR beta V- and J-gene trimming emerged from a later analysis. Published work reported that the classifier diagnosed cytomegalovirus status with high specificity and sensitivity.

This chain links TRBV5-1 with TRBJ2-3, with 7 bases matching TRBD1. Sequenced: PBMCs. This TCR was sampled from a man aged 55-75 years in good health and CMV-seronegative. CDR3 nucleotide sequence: TGCGCCAGCAGACCGGGACAGACCACAGATACGCAGTATTTT. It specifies CASRPGQTTDTQYF.